The 21 T cell receptor beta chains listed next were all sequenced from one sample in a study of shared clonotypes between healthy human individuals. Repertoires were generated with immunoSEQ multiplex PCR, while TCRdb's copy carries only in-frame clones and drops some. The sample lists 2 million to 2.5 million clones; more than 80% were seen once. Sequenced material: naive CD4+ T cells from PBMCs. Subset of the sample: CD45RA+ positively selected. Source of these receptors: a man aged 18 to 30 in good health. Some clones in this sample may be carry-over from other donors' samples.

The chain has TRBV27 and TRBJ2-7, with TRBD2 matching 10 bases. Germline CDR1 is MNHEY and CDR2 is SMNVEV (reference sequence). The trim removed 3 bases at V and 5 bases at J, leaving 7 bases unmatched. CDR3 length: 15 residues. CDR3 region: CASSFISGRIDEQYF. The CDR3 coding sequence is TGTGCCAGCAGTTTCATTAGCGGGAGGATCGACGAGCAGTACTTC.

This clone occurred once. This chain uses TRBV18 with TRBJ2-3, with 8 nucleotides matching TRBD2. Germline trimming cut 4 bases from V and 4 bases from J; bases unmatched to any gene: 10. Germline V gives CDR1 KGHSH, CDR2 LQKENI. The CDR3 runs 16 residues. The CDR3 nucleotides read TGTGCCAGCTCACTCATTAGCGGGACCCTCGCAGATACGCAGTATTTT. This codes for CASSLISGTLADTQYF.

The rearrangement uses TRBV5-1 and TRBJ2-3; 7 bases line up with TRBD2. Germline loops: CDR1 SGHRS, CDR2 YFSETQ. This CDR3 has 14 amino acids. V lost 0 bases, J lost 2 bases, and 0 bases stayed unmatched. CDR3 coding DNA: TGCGCCAGCAGCTTGGAGCGGGACACAGATACGCAGTATTTT. Translating it yields CASSLERDTDTQYF.

The rearrangement joins TRBV5-1 to TRBJ2-2, with TRBD2 matching 13 bases. J was trimmed by 4 bases and V by 4 bases; bases with no gene match: 7. The CDR3 runs 17 residues. Germline assignment: CDR1 SGHRS and CDR2 YFSETQ. Here the CDR3 reads CASSPPGLAGLTGELFF. The CDR3 DNA reads as TGCGCCAGCAGCCCCCCGGGACTAGCGGGGCTCACCGGGGAGCTGTTTTTT.

The chain employs TRBV5-1 and TRBJ2-7; a possible D gene is TRBD2 (5 bases). The CDR3 extends over 13 amino acids. Trimming pared 3 bases from V and 5 bases from J, leaving 12 bases between. Germline values: CDR1 SGHRS, CDR2 YFSETQ. This CDR3 reads CASSSRGIHEQYF. CDR3 bases: TGCGCCAGCAGCTCCCGGGGAATCCACGAGCAGTACTTC.

The chain joins TRBV20-1 to TRBJ2-1; D is unresolved. Germline lookup yields CDR1 DFQATT and CDR2 SNEGSKA (reference sequence). V was trimmed by 2 bases and J by 15 bases, leaving 14 bases between them. CDR3 length equals 11 residues. The CDR3: CSARQPQVGFF. In DNA form, the CDR3 reads TGCAGTGCTAGACAGCCTCAAGTGGGGTTCTTC.

Turning to this clone: This sample also contains other DNA sequences that code for the same CDR3. The chain carries TRBV28 and TRBJ2-7; 11 nucleotides align to TRBD2. From germline, CDR1 is MDHEN and CDR2 SYDVKM. After removal of 6 bases from V and 4 bases from J, the junction contained 8 bases not matched to a gene. CDR3 length equals 15 residues. CDR3 nucleotide sequence: TGTGCCAGCAGCCATGGGACTAGCGGTAGTTACGAGCAGTACTTC. It specifies CASSHGTSGSYEQYF. The variable domain in full, with the rest retrieved from reference TRBV28 and TRBJ2-7, is DVKVTQSSRYLVKRTGEKVFLECVQDMDHENMFWYRQDPGLGLRLIYFSYDVKMKEKGDIPEGYSVSREKKERFSLILESASTNQTSMYLCASSHGTSGSYEQYFGPGTRLTVT.

This chain links TRBV28 with TRBJ2-7; TRBD1 or TRBD2 may be the D gene (6 bases each). This CDR3 has 20 residues. Germline CDR1 reads MDHEN; CDR2 reads SYDVKM. Trimming took off 5 bases at V and 6 bases at J, with 35 bases between the two ends. This CDR3 is CASSRLIPQPGTPSRGEQYF. In DNA form, the CDR3 reads TGTGCCAGCAGTCGCCTGATTCCCCAGCCCGGGACTCCCTCCAGGGGCGAGCAGTACTTC.

CDR3 nucleotides: TGTGCCAGTAATCCGGGGGCACAGCCCCAGCATTTT. Translation: CASNPGAQPQHF. The V and J genes are TRBV19 and TRBJ1-5, with D maybe TRBD1 (6 bases). CDR3 size: 12 residues. Trimming removed 7 bases at V and 7 bases at J, with 11 bases between. Germline V CDR1 and CDR2: LNHDA, SQIVND (reference sequence).

Points on this clone: The junction departs from the called germline gene at one end, perhaps through a read error. The rearrangement uses TRBV6-1 and TRBJ1-2, with 7 bases that match TRBD1. Germline CDR1 and CDR2: MNHNS and SASEGT. There are 13 residues in the CDR3. CDR3: CASTERDSRGYTF. The CDR3 nucleotides are TGTGCCAGCACTGAAAGGGACAGCCGGGGCTACACCTTC.

Regarding this clone: Other nucleotide sequences from this sample produce the same CDR3. The chain employs TRBV11-2 and TRBJ2-7; D gene unclear. V was pared by 0 bases and J by 6 bases, with 6 bases between. CDR1 and CDR2 from the germline V gene are SGHAT and FQNNGV. This CDR3 has 12 residues. The CDR3 bases are TGTGCCAGCAGCTTAGATCGTGGCGAGCAGTACTTC. Translation: CASSLDRGEQYF.

The chain combines TRBV5-4 with TRBJ2-3; D assignment may be TRBD1 or TRBD2 (6 bases each). CDR1 SGHNT and CDR2 YYREEE come from the germline V gene (reference sequence). The V end was cut by 4 bases, the J end by 6 bases, with 18 bases between. The CDR3 contains 15 residues. CDR3 protein: CASSGIGGKLDTQYF. CDR3 bases: TGTGCCAGCAGCGGTATAGGGGGGAAGCTGGATACGCAGTATTTT.

The genes are TRBV21-1 and TRBJ2-7; TRBD2, as called in the table, went unchecked against the DNA. TRBV21-1 is tagged as a pseudogene. The CDR3 extends over 15 amino acids. As DNA, the CDR3 is TGTGCCAGCAGCAAGAGGTCCTTTTGGTGTTTCGAGCAGTACTTC. The encoded protein is CASSKRSFWCFEQYF.

The V and J genes are TRBV28 and TRBJ2-2; 9 positions agree with TRBD1. Germline trimming cut 6 bases from V and 9 bases from J; bases unmatched to any gene: 8. The CDR3 contains 14 residues. CDR1 MDHEN and CDR2 SYDVKM come from the germline V gene. CDR3 amino acids: CASRTTGGSRELFF. The CDR3 DNA follows: TGTGCCAGCAGGACGACAGGGGGAAGCCGGGAGCTGTTTTTT.

V usage is TRBV2 and J usage is TRBJ2-1; 10 bases are a match to TRBD2. Germline-derived CDR1 and CDR2 are SNHLY and FYNNEI. V shed 8 bases and J 2 bases; nucleotides not matched to a gene: 3. This CDR3 has 14 amino acids. The CDR3 sequence is CASDTSGTYNEQFF. CDR3 DNA: TGTGCCAGCGATACTAGCGGGACCTACAATGAGCAGTTCTTC. The entire variable domain, with the rest obtained from reference TRBV2 and TRBJ2-1, is as follows: EPEVTQTPSHQVTQMGQEVILRCVPISNHLYFYWYRQILGQKVEFLVSFYNNEISEKSEIFDDQFSVERPDGSNFTLKIRSTKLEDSAMYFCASDTSGTYNEQFFGPGTRLTVL.

The chain has TRBV5-8 and TRBJ1-2; no clear D gene. The V end was cut by 5 bases, the J end by 4 bases, with 18 bases between. CDR1 SGHTS and CDR2 YDEGEE come from the germline V gene. This CDR3 contains 15 residues. CDR3 amino acids: CASRLAAGISYGYTF. CDR3 DNA sequence: TGTGCCAGCAGACTCGCGGCAGGAATAAGCTATGGCTACACCTTC.

The gene calls are TRBV7-8 and TRBJ2-3; TRBD2 matches at 13 bases. CDR1 and CDR2 (germline): SGHVS, FQNEAQ. This CDR3 has 17 residues. The junction had 9 bases not matched to a gene; V was cut back by 4 bases and J by 5 bases. CDR3 sequence: CASSYTSGRGVGDTQYF. Written as DNA, the CDR3 is TGTGCCAGCAGCTACACTAGCGGGAGGGGGGTAGGAGATACGCAGTATTTT.

This clone was counted a few times. The chain has TRBV2 and TRBJ1-5, with D possibly matching TRBD1 (6 bases). Per germline, CDR1 SNHLY and CDR2 FYNNEI. CDR3 size: 14 residues. The V gene lost 6 bases and the J gene lost 2 bases, with 11 bases spanning the gap. The chain's CDR3 is CASSGQLGNQPQHF. CDR3 nucleotides: TGTGCCAGCAGCGGACAGTTGGGCAATCAGCCCCAGCATTTT.

V usage is TRBV28 and J usage is TRBJ1-5; the D is unclear. The CDR3 extends over 16 amino acids. V gave up 8 bases and J gave up 2 bases, with 19 bases separating them. Germline CDR1 is MDHEN and CDR2 is SYDVKM. Here the CDR3 reads CASSPPRRGGNQPQHF. CDR3 nucleotides: TGTGCCAGCTCCCCACCCCGCCGCGGGGGCAATCAGCCCCAGCATTTT.

This clone was seen just once. CDR3 region: CASRTLGAGDNQPQHF. CDR3 nucleotides: TGTGCCAGCAGAACCCTTGGGGCAGGGGACAATCAGCCCCAGCATTTT. The chain employs TRBV28 and TRBJ1-5; D possibly corresponds to TRBD1 (6 bases). Per germline, CDR1 MDHEN and CDR2 SYDVKM. CDR3 length: 16 amino acids. V was shortened by 6 bases and J by 3 bases, with 18 bases between the two germline ends.

The V and J genes are TRBV7-2 and TRBJ2-1; D remains ambiguous. V lost 0 bases and J 8 bases, leaving 5 bases between the germline ends. The CDR3 consists of 12 residues. Germline values: CDR1 SGHTA, CDR2 FQGNSA. CDR3 protein: CASSLAGYEQFF. CDR3 sequence (DNA): TGTGCCAGCAGCTTAGCGGGCTATGAGCAGTTCTTC. Looking up the rest from reference TRBV7-2 and TRBJ2-1 gives the full variable domain: GAGVSQSPSNKVTEKGKDVELRCDPISGHTALYWYRQSLGQGLEFLIYFQGNSAPDKSGLPSDRFSAERTGGSVSTLTIQRTQQEDSAVYLCASSLAGYEQFFGPGTRLTVL.